Below, 9 T cell receptor beta chains from the same sample are listed, as sequenced in a study of T-cell reconstitution after alpha-beta-depleted transplantation in children. Unique molecular identifiers featured in how the TCRbeta library was prepared. Each CDR3 protein gets one entry after TCRdb re-called the PCR reads with MiXCR. The sample carries hundreds of thousands of distinct CDR3 sequences, approximately 10% recorded once. Sequencing used PBMCs, obtained before TCRalphabeta/CD19-depleted stem cell transplant. The receptors come from a child younger than 10 with inherited bone marrow failure, due to receive a stem cell transplant.

This clonotype was detected many times. This chain links TRBV7-9 with TRBJ2-2, with D uncertain. Trimming left V 0 bases short and J 9 bases short, with 8 bases between. The CDR3 contains 13 residues. The germline gives CDR1 SEHNR, CDR2 FQNEAQ (reference sequence). The CDR3 nucleotides read TGTGCCAGCAGCTTAGCCTCCTACCGGGAGCTGTTTTTT. Encoded protein: CASSLASYRELFF.

This clonotype showed up many times. The V gene is TRBV12-3 or TRBV12-4, the J gene TRBJ2-1; TRBD2 agrees at 8 bases. The trim removed 6 bases at V and 5 bases at J, leaving 12 bases unmatched. The CDR3 is made up of 16 amino acids. CDR3 DNA sequence: TGTGCCAGCAGACCTAAAGCGGGAGTTCCCCACAATGAGCAGTTCTTC. Protein product: CASRPKAGVPHNEQFF.

This clonotype was observed a handful of times. The gene calls are TRBV5-3 and TRBJ2-1; D is possibly TRBD1 or TRBD2 (5 bases each). TRBV5-3 is assigned to the ORF class and has an uncertain function. Trimming took 3 bases from V and 2 from J, leaving 6 bases between them. CDR3 length equals 13 residues. CDR3 sequence (DNA): TGTGCCAGAAGCTGGGGACCCTACAATGAGCAGTTCTTC. Translated, it gives CARSWGPYNEQFF.

This clonotype was detected only a few times. The chain links TRBV3-1 to TRBJ2-2, with no clear D. V shed 2 bases and J shed 1 base, with 8 bases lying between them. Germline V gene sequence: CDR1 LGHDT, CDR2 YNNKEL (reference sequence). This CDR3 contains 15 residues. The CDR3 nucleotides read TGTGCCAGCAGCCAACTGTCAGGGAACACCGGGGAGCTGTTTTTT. This gives the protein CASSQLSGNTGELFF.

The chain uses TRBV5-1 and TRBJ2-1, with a weak D call TRBD1 (6 bases). CDR1 SGHRS and CDR2 YFSETQ come from the germline V gene. Trimming took 4 bases from V and 6 from J, leaving 14 bases between them. The CDR3 consists of 14 residues. The CDR3 region is CASSASGTINEQFF. CDR3 nucleotide sequence: TGCGCCAGCAGCGCCTCCGGGACAATCAATGAGCAGTTCTTC.

In its sample, this clonotype was seen many times. The chain carries TRBV11-2 and TRBJ2-1, with TRBD2 matching 8 bases. V lost 2 bases and J lost 6; bases outside the gene matches: 6. Germline assignment: CDR1 SGHAT and CDR2 FQNNGV. CDR3 length equals 15 residues. The CDR3 is CASSLIPSGSNEQFF. The CDR3 nucleotides read TGTGCCAGCAGCTTAATCCCGAGCGGGAGCAATGAGCAGTTCTTC. The whole variable domain, filled in from reference TRBV11-2 and TRBJ2-1, reads EAGVAQSPRYKIIEKRQSVAFWCNPISGHATLYWYQQILGQGPKLLIQFQNNGVVDDSQLPKDRFSAERLKGVDSTLKIQPAKLEDSAVYLCASSLIPSGSNEQFFGPGTRLTVL.

This clonotype was seen a few times. This chain links TRBV19 with TRBJ2-7; the match to TRBD1 covers 7 bases. CDR3 size: 13 residues. With V trimmed by 5 bases and J by 12 bases, 13 bases remained unmatched. From germline, CDR1 is LNHDA and CDR2 SQIVND (reference sequence). CDR3 loop: CASSADRAGRLYF. Written as DNA, the CDR3 is TGTGCCAGTAGTGCAGACAGGGCCGGGCGCCTGTACTTC.

This clonotype was counted many times. The V call is TRBV27, the J call TRBJ2-1, with a tentative D call TRBD2 (6 bases). The CDR3 is 13 amino acids. The V gene lost 7 bases and the J gene lost 6 bases, with 13 bases spanning the gap. From germline, CDR1 is MNHEY and CDR2 SMNVEV (reference sequence). Here the CDR3 reads CASIPAGSNEQFF. The CDR3 bases are TGTGCCAGCATTCCCGCGGGGAGCAATGAGCAGTTCTTC.

This clonotype was observed at least ten times. V gene TRBV5-5 combines with J gene TRBJ2-7, with D perhaps given as TRBD1 or TRBD2 (5 bases each). Germline V lookup: CDR1 SGHKS, CDR2 YYEKEE (reference sequence). The V end was cut by 4 bases, the J end by 3 bases, with 20 bases between. CDR3 length: 16 residues. This chain's CDR3 is CASSNNLGTAGYEQYF. As DNA, the CDR3 is TGTGCCAGCAGCAACAACCTGGGGACCGCCGGCTACGAGCAGTACTTC. The full variable domain, in which reference TRBV5-5 and TRBJ2-7 provide the parts outside the CDR3, is DAGVTQSPTHLIKTRGQQVTLRCSPISGHKSVSWYQQVLGQGPQFIFQYYEKEERGRGNFPDRFSARQFPNYSSELNVNALLLGDSALYLCASSNNLGTAGYEQYFGPGTRLTVT.